This is a list of T cell receptor beta chains from one sample in a study of shared clonotypes between healthy human individuals. TCRdb's table, derived via immunoSEQ multiplex PCR, lists solely in-frame clones and lacks some. The table lists over 400,000 clones, about 96% of them singletons, with about 0.068% in the top ten. Material: naive CD4+ T cells sorted from blood. The receptors were gathered from a woman under 40 in good health. Each CDR3 is given with its conserved first and last residue. A D gene is named only where the DNA matches it firmly. Where a row states a size, it is once, few, many or the class of an expanded clone; other rows omit it.

>TRBJ2-1|-|TRBV11-1|TRBD1
TGTGCCAGCAGCCTGGGACAGGGTACCTACAATGAGCAGTTCTTC
CASSLGQGTYNEQFF
>TRBJ1-3|-|TRBV28|-
TGTGCCAGCAGACAGGGTGCTGGAAACACCATATATTTT
CASRQGAGNTIYF
>TRBJ2-3|-|TRBV9|-
TGTGCCAGCAGCGTAACAGGGTCAGATACGCAGTATTTT
CASSVTGSDTQYF
>TRBJ1-5|-|TRBV28|TRBD1
TGTGCCAGCAGTTTGTCGGGGACAGACAATCAGCCCCAGCATTTT
CASSLSGTDNQPQHF
>TRBJ1-4|-|TRBV27|TRBD1
TGTGCCAGCAGTTTATACAAGGGGGCAGGGGAAAAACTGTTTTTT
CASSLYKGAGEKLFF
>TRBJ1-5|-|TRBV28|-
TGTGCCAGCAGTTTTTGGGGACGCCGAGAAACTCAGCCCCAGCATTTT
CASSFWGRRETQPQHF
>TRBJ2-7|-|TRBV28|TRBD1
TGTGCCAGCAGTGTACCGGGACAGGGCAACTACGAGCAGTACTTC
CASSVPGQGNYEQYF
>TRBJ1-1|-|TRBV5-1|-
TGCGCCAGCAGCTTGGACCCTGCGGGGATGCTCCCGTCTGAAGCTTTCTTT
CASSLDPAGMLPSEAFF
>TRBJ1-2|-|TRBV5-5|-
TGTGCCAGCAGCTTAAGACCGGGTCCCGAAGGTGGCTACACCTTC
CASSLRPGPEGGYTF
>TRBJ2-2|-|TRBV21-1|-
TGTGCCAGCAGCCGCCGCCGGGACAACCTAACCGGGGAGCTGTTTTTT
CASSRRRDNLTGELFF
>TRBJ2-2|-|TRBV2|-
TGTGCCAGCACCGAACCAGGGGGGGATACCGGGGAGCTGTTTTTT
CASTEPGGDTGELFF
>TRBJ2-5|-|TRBV23-1|-
TGCGCCAGCAGTCAAGGGACATGCCAAGAGACCCAGTACTTC
CASSQGTCQETQYF
>TRBJ2-7|-|TRBV6-5|TRBD2
TGTGCCAGCAGCCGGACTAGCGGGGCGATTTACGAGCAGTACTTC
CASSRTSGAIYEQYF
>TRBJ2-6|-|TRBV19|-
TGTGCCAGTAGTACGGTCTCTGGGGCCAACGTCCTGACTTTC
CASSTVSGANVLTF
>TRBJ2-1|-|TRBV5-4|TRBD2
TGTGCCAGCAGCTTGATTGCGGGAGGGCCGAACAATGAGCAGTTCTTC
CASSLIAGGPNNEQFF
>TRBJ2-3|-|TRBV6-1|TRBD1
TGTGCCAGCAGTGAGGGACAGGGGTCCGATACGCAGTATTTT
CASSEGQGSDTQYF
>TRBJ2-1|-|TRBV5-6|-
TGTGCCAGCAGCTTGGCGGGGGACACCAATGAGCAGTTCTTC
CASSLAGDTNEQFF
>TRBJ2-2|-|TRBV5-1|TRBD1
TGCGCCAGCGGACAGGGGGACACCGGGGAGCTGTTTTTT
CASGQGDTGELFF
>TRBJ2-7|once|TRBV7-9|TRBD1
TGTGCCAGCAGCACCGGGACAGTCCCTAACGAGCAGTACTTC
CASSTGTVPNEQYF
>TRBJ1-6|-|TRBV19|-
TGTGCCAGTCGTCAGGTGGGGGATTCACCCCTCCACTTT
CASRQVGDSPLHF
>TRBJ2-7|-|TRBV6-5|TRBD1
TGTGCCAGCAGCGACCCGGGACAGGTCTACGAGCAGTACTTC
CASSDPGQVYEQYF
>TRBJ2-5|once|TRBV5-1|-
TGCGCCAGCAGCTTGGATCCAGGGCCACAAGAGACCCAGTACTTC
CASSLDPGPQETQYF
>TRBJ1-1|-|TRBV5-5|-
TGTGCCAGCAGCTTGTTAGGGCAAACTGAAGCTTTCTTT
CASSLLGQTEAFF
>TRBJ2-7|-|TRBV18|-
TGTGCCAGCTCACGGCCGGGAGCAGCCTACGAGCAGTACTTC
CASSRPGAAYEQYF
>TRBJ2-7|-|TRBV27|-
TGTGCCAGCAGTTTCTCCTCCTACGGGCAGACGTACGAGCAGTACTTC
CASSFSSYGQTYEQYF
>TRBJ2-1|-|TRBV7-2|TRBD2
TGTGCCAGCAGCTTAGCGGCGGGAGATGAGCAGTTCTTC
CASSLAAGDEQFF
>TRBJ2-1|-|TRBV10-3|-
TGTGCCATCACCGAGGGTATGAGTTTTCATGAGCAGTTCTTC
CAITEGMSFHEQFF
>TRBJ1-2|-|TRBV5-6|-
TGTGCCAGCAGCTTGAGGGATTATTTATATGGCTACACCTTC
CASSLRDYLYGYTF
>TRBJ1-4|once|TRBV28|-
TGTGCCAGCAGGAGCGGGAGGGTTCGTAATGAAAAACTGTTTTTT
CASRSGRVRNEKLFF
>TRBJ1-4|-|TRBV19|-
TGTGCCAGTAGTATGCCGGGGGCCAAGGGTGAAAAACTGTTTTTT
CASSMPGAKGEKLFF
>TRBJ2-1|-|TRBV2|TRBD2
TGTGCCAGCAGAGAAGGGGTAGCGGGAGAGGCCTACAATGAGCAGTTCTTC
CASREGVAGEAYNEQFF
>TRBJ2-7|-|TRBV10-1|TRBD2
TGCGCCAGCAGTGAAGGAGCGGGAGACCCCTACGAGCAGTACTTC
CASSEGAGDPYEQYF
>TRBJ1-5|-|TRBV5-1|-
TGCGCCAGCAGCTTGGGGGGTGAAGGTCAGCCCCAGCATTTT
CASSLGGEGQPQHF
>TRBJ2-2|-|TRBV5-8|-
TGTGCCAGCAGCTTGAACAGACCGAACACCGGGGAGCTGTTTTTT
CASSLNRPNTGELFF
>TRBJ2-5|-|TRBV15|-
TGTGCCACCAGCCAAACAGCGTACCAAGAGACCCAGTACTTC
CATSQTAYQETQYF
>TRBJ1-5|-|TRBV7-2|-
TGTGCCAGCAGCTTAGCGATAACGGGTCAGCCCCAGCATTTT
CASSLAITGQPQHF
>TRBJ2-7|-|TRBV28|TRBD2
TGTGCCAGCAGTGTAGGACTAGACGAGCAGTACTTC
CASSVGLDEQYF
>TRBJ1-1|-|TRBV28|-
TGTGCCAGCAGTTTCGGACTAGGGGAGAACACTGAAGCTTTCTTT
CASSFGLGENTEAFF
>TRBJ2-7|-|TRBV2|-
TGTGCCAGCAGCCGACTTACCTCCTACGAGCAGTACTTC
CASSRLTSYEQYF
>TRBJ2-7|-|TRBV6-1|-
TGTGCCAGCAGTGAAGGTTCCTACGAGCAGTACTTC
CASSEGSYEQYF
>TRBJ2-5|-|TRBV4-1|TRBD2
TGCGCCAGCAGCCCTCGGCTACTTCCGCGGACTAGCGGAGAAGAGACCCAGTACTTC
CASSPRLLPRTSGEETQYF